This T cell receptor beta chain was retrieved from a study of T cell repertoires in cytomegalovirus infection. Across the whole study: Public TCR beta signatures marked donors with CMV infection and the matching HLA.

In TCRdb, the reads were re-called with MiXCR into one record per CDR3 protein. The data contain about 360,000 distinct CDR3 sequences, roughly 20% of them seen just once; the ten biggest clones take up around 8.6%. This CDR3 has 12 amino acids. Germline values: CDR1 SQVTM, CDR2 ANQGSEA. V shed 7 bases and J shed 7 bases, with 14 bases lying between them. Whole-study findings and limits: HLA-C-restricted CMV-specific TCR beta clonotypes were dominant in the ex vivo response. Using cumulative public TCR beta family frequency, the authors identified those who carried CMV together with the relevant HLA.

A few counts support this clonotype. Its antigen is unknown. The material sequenced was PBMCs. This TCR was sampled from a human donor in good health (CMV status not recorded). Some clones in this sample may be carry-over from other donors' samples. The J gene is TRBJ2-4, the V gene TRBV29-1, with D tentatively TRBD2 (6 bases). CDR3 bases: TGCAGCGCCCTACGGGGGTGGAACATTCAGTACTTC. It specifies CSALRGWNIQYF.